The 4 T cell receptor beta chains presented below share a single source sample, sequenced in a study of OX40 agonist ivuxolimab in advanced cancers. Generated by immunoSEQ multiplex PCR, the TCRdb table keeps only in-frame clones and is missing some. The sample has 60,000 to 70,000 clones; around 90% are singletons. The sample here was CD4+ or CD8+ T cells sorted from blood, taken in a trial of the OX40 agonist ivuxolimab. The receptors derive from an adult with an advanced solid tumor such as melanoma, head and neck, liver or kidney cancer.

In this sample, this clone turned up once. CDR3 in DNA: TGTGCCAGCAGCCCCAGGGTTGAGACCCAGTACTTC. It is translated as CASSPRVETQYF. V is TRBV7-6 and J is TRBJ2-5, with a weak D call TRBD1 (5 bases). Germline V gives CDR1 SGHVS, CDR2 FNYEAQ. CDR3 length equals 12 residues. V shed 5 bases and J shed 5 bases, with 9 bases lying between them.

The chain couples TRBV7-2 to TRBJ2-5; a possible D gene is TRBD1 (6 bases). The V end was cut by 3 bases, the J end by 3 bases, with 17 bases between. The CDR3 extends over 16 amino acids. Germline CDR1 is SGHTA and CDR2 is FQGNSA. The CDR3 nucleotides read TGTGCCAGCAGCTTGTTACCGGGACAACAAAAAGAGACCCAGTACTTC. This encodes CASSLLPGQQKETQYF.

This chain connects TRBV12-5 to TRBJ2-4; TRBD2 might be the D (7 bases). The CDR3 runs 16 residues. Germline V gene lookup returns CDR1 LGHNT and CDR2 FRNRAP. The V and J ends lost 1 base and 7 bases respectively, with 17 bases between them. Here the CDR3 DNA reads TGTGCTAGTGGTTTGGGAGAGGCGGGGGCTAGGAACATTCAGTACTTC. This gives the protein CASGLGEAGARNIQYF.

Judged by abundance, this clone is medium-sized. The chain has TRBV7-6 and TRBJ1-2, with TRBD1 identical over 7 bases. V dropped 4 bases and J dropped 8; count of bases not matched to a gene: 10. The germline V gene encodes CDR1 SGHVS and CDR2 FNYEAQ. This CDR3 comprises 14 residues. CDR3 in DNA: TGTGCCAGCAGCTCGGGATGGTCAGGGGGAGGCTACACCTTC. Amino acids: CASSSGWSGGGYTF.